One sample yielded the 30 T cell receptor beta chains listed below, sequenced in a study of beta chain features in type 1 diabetes. Study-level points and caveats: Patients with Type 1 diabetes showed moderately but significantly shorter TCRB CDR3s in all four CD4+ subsets.

Expressed TCRB transcripts were sequenced because the isolated RNA had all been reverse transcribed beforehand. Libraries were prepared by immunoSEQ multiplex PCR; TCRdb keeps only in-frame clonotypes and omits some of them. The sample records about 650,000 clones, approximately 13% being singletons. No antigen has been identified for these receptors. Source material: naive CD4+ T cells from blood. Receptors were obtained from a man aged 30 to 39 with type 1 diabetes.

The gene calls are TRBV10-3 and TRBJ1-2; TRBD1 agrees at 8 bases. Germline-derived CDR1 and CDR2 are ENHRY and SYGVKD. There are 14 residues in the CDR3. With 8 bases clipped from V and 6 bases from J, the junction kept 11 bases outside the gene matches. The CDR3 here is CAIHNPGQANGYTF. CDR3 bases: TGTGCCATCCATAACCCGGGACAGGCTAATGGCTACACCTTC.

CDR3 loop: CASTEGQGTYNEQFF. In nucleotides, the CDR3 is TGCGCCAGCACCGAAGGACAGGGTACCTACAATGAGCAGTTCTTC. The chain links TRBV5-1 to TRBJ2-1; the match to TRBD1 covers 8 bases. The CDR3 totals 15 residues. With V trimmed by 6 bases and J by 2 bases, 7 bases remained unmatched. CDR1 is SGHRS and CDR2 is YFSETQ in the germline V gene.

This rearrangement joins TRBV19 to TRBJ1-4; D gene ambiguous. This CDR3 spans 15 amino acids. Germline loops: CDR1 LNHDA, CDR2 SQIVND (reference sequence). V shed 3 bases and J shed 4 bases, with 12 bases lying between them. The CDR3 coding sequence is TGTGCCAGTAGTATCTATACCCCAGATAATGAAAAACTGTTTTTT. This sequence encodes CASSIYTPDNEKLFF.

This clone was seen a few times. The genes are TRBV29-1 and TRBJ2-5; D unclear. CDR1 is SQVTM and CDR2 is ANQGSEA in the germline V gene. Trimming removed 4 bases from V and 1 base from J, with 10 bases in between. The CDR3 contains 13 residues. The CDR3 loop reads CSVVRDAQETQYF. The CDR3, as DNA: TGCAGCGTTGTCCGAGATGCCCAAGAGACCCAGTACTTC.

Here the CDR3 reads CASRPTGRSYGYTF. The CDR3 coding sequence is TGTGCCAGCAGACCAACGGGACGGAGCTATGGCTACACCTTC. The rearrangement joins TRBV28 to TRBJ1-2; D possibly corresponds to TRBD1 (5 bases). V lost 6 bases and J 4 bases, leaving 15 bases between the germline ends. Germline V gives CDR1 MDHEN, CDR2 SYDVKM. The length of the CDR3 is 14 residues.

This clone was detected only a few times. At the DNA level, this CDR3 is encoded by other sequences in the same sample as well. V is TRBV30 and J is TRBJ1-5, with D unresolved. Germline assignment: CDR1 GTSNPN and CDR2 SVGIG (reference sequence). The germline V and J ends were trimmed by 4 bases and 2 bases, with 9 bases remaining between them. This CDR3 spans 13 amino acids. CDR3 region: CAWNAGGNQPQHF. CDR3 in DNA: TGTGCCTGGAATGCCGGCGGCAATCAGCCCCAGCATTTT. The full variable domain, rest sourced from reference TRBV30 and TRBJ1-5, is SQTIHQWPATLVQPVGSPLSLECTVEGTSNPNLYWYRQAAGRGLQLLFYSVGIGQISSEVPQNLSASRPQDRQFILSSKKLLLSDSGFYLCAWNAGGNQPQHFGDGTRLSIL.

In its sample, this clone was seen a few times. This sequence joins TRBV4-2 and TRBJ1-6; D gene uncertain. Per germline, CDR1 LGHNA and CDR2 YNFKEQ. The CDR3 is 12 residues long. The V end was cut by 0 bases, the J end by 7 bases, with 1 base between. Here the CDR3 DNA reads TGTGCCAGCAGCCAAGAGAATTCACCCCTCCACTTT. This encodes CASSQENSPLHF.

The chain carries TRBV2 and TRBJ1-1; tentatively, D is TRBD1 (5 bases). The CDR3 length is 13 residues. Germline loops: CDR1 SNHLY, CDR2 FYNNEI. Trimming cost V 4 bases and J 4 bases, with 10 bases left between them. DNA of the CDR3: TGTGCCAGCAGTGTTCAGGGCCCCACTGAAGCTTTCTTT. The encoded protein is CASSVQGPTEAFF.

This clone was detected a few times. The chain combines TRBV9 with TRBJ1-2, with 10 bases fitting TRBD1. From germline, CDR1 is SGDLS and CDR2 YYNGEE. This CDR3 has 13 residues. V was clipped by 8 bases and J by 2 bases; unmatched bases: 3. CDR3 bases: TGTGCCAGTAAGGGACAGGGGAACTATGGCTACACCTTC. This gives the protein CASKGQGNYGYTF.

This clone came up a few times. The rearrangement joins TRBV7-6 to TRBJ1-5; perhaps TRBD1 as D (5 bases). Germline lookup yields CDR1 SGHVS and CDR2 FNYEAQ. Trimming pared 1 base from V and 7 bases from J, leaving 14 bases between. The length of the CDR3 is 15 residues. As DNA, the CDR3 is TGTGCCAGCAGCTTAGTAGGGACTCGGGAGCAGCCCCAGCATTTT. Translated, it gives CASSLVGTREQPQHF.

This rearrangement joins TRBV19 to TRBJ2-6; 8 nucleotides align to TRBD1. The CDR3 contains 17 residues. V shed 6 bases, J shed 2 bases, and the junction held 9 bases outside the gene matches. The V gene's germline CDR1 is LNHDA and CDR2 SQIVND (reference sequence). CDR3 sequence: CASSLQTGATGANVLTF. The CDR3 region has the DNA TGTGCCAGTAGCCTCCAGACAGGGGCAACTGGGGCCAACGTCCTGACTTTC.

The J gene is TRBJ2-2, the V gene TRBV4-2; 14 nucleotides align to TRBD2. The CDR3 covers 18 residues. In germline, CDR1 is LGHNA, CDR2 YNFKEQ. Losses at the gene ends were 0 bases for V and 1 base for J; bases not matched to a gene: 1. CDR3: CASSQDGTSGGNTGELFF. CDR3 nucleotide sequence: TGTGCCAGCAGCCAAGACGGGACTAGCGGGGGGAACACCGGGGAGCTGTTTTTT.

The J gene is TRBJ2-7, the V gene TRBV7-9; 11 bases map to TRBD1. V lost 0 bases, J lost 5 bases, and 3 bases stayed unmatched. The germline V gene encodes CDR1 SEHNR and CDR2 FQNEAQ (reference sequence). The CDR3 length is 15 residues. CDR3 sequence (DNA): TGTGCCAGCAGCTTAGCTGGACAGGGGGCGAACGAGCAGTACTTC. Translating it yields CASSLAGQGANEQYF. Full variable domain (rest looked up from reference TRBV7-9 and TRBJ2-7): DTGVSQNPRHKITKRGQNVTFRCDPISEHNRLYWYRQTLGQGPEFLTYFQNEAQLEKSRLLSDRFSAERPKGSFSTLEIQRTEQGDSAMYLCASSLAGQGANEQYFGPGTRLTVT.

This chain connects TRBV7-2 to TRBJ2-1, with TRBD1 matching over 9 bases. The CDR3 has 17 residues. Germline lookup yields CDR1 SGHTA and CDR2 FQGNSA. The J segment lost 5 bases and the V segment lost 4 bases, leaving 12 bases of the junction unmatched. CDR3: CASSYTTGTGTHNEQFF. CDR3 nucleotide sequence: TGTGCCAGCAGCTACACCACCGGGACAGGGACCCACAATGAGCAGTTCTTC.

This sequence joins TRBV7-9 and TRBJ2-3; 7 bases align to TRBD1. Germline V CDR1 and CDR2: SEHNR, FQNEAQ (reference sequence). With V trimmed by 5 bases and J by 2 bases, 13 bases remained unmatched. This CDR3 region has 17 residues. CDR3 in DNA: TGTGCCAGCAGCCCTAGACCGGGACAGAGAAACACAGATACGCAGTATTTT. It codes for CASSPRPGQRNTDTQYF. The variable domain in full, with the rest retrieved from reference TRBV7-9 and TRBJ2-3, is DTGVSQNPRHKITKRGQNVTFRCDPISEHNRLYWYRQTLGQGPEFLTYFQNEAQLEKSRLLSDRFSAERPKGSFSTLEIQRTEQGDSAMYLCASSPRPGQRNTDTQYFGPGTRLTVL.

This clone occurred a few times. V usage is TRBV7-2 and J usage is TRBJ2-1, with D unclear. Germline V lookup: CDR1 SGHTA, CDR2 FQGNSA. Trimming took 6 bases from V and 8 from J, leaving 14 bases between them. The CDR3 spans 13 residues. The CDR3, as DNA: TGTGCCAGCAGTTTCCGTCATGGCGATGAGCAGTTCTTC. This encodes CASSFRHGDEQFF.

The chain has TRBV2 and TRBJ1-2, with 12 bases identical to TRBD1. CDR1 SNHLY and CDR2 FYNNEI come from the germline V gene. The V and J ends lost 3 bases and 6 bases, in that order; junction bases with no gene match: 5. The CDR3 loop spans 15 amino acids. The CDR3 bases are TGTGCCAGCAGTGAGGGACAGGGGGCGCAAAATGGCTACACCTTC. The encoded protein is CASSEGQGAQNGYTF.

The V call is TRBV29-1, the J call TRBJ1-2, with D perhaps TRBD1 (5 bases). The CDR3 contains 14 residues. CDR1 and CDR2 from the germline V gene are SQVTM and ANQGSEA. The V gene lost 0 bases and the J gene lost 5 bases, with 13 bases spanning the gap. The CDR3 loop reads CSVEDPGRRYGYTF. CDR3 bases: TGCAGCGTTGAAGATCCGGGGCGGAGATATGGCTACACCTTC.

This clone turned up a few times. The chain uses TRBV29-1 and TRBJ2-7; 7 nucleotides agree with TRBD1. The CDR3 has 14 amino acids. The germline V gene encodes CDR1 SQVTM and CDR2 ANQGSEA. With 0 bases clipped from V and 6 bases from J, the junction kept 8 bases outside the gene matches. The CDR3 spells CSVEDMTGFGEQYF. The CDR3, as DNA: TGCAGCGTTGAAGACATGACAGGGTTCGGCGAGCAGTACTTC.

Comments on this clone: The sample contains more than one DNA sequence encoding this CDR3. The CDR3 sequence is CASSSVDSYEQYF. As DNA, the CDR3 is TGTGCCAGCAGCTCTGTGGACAGCTACGAGCAGTACTTC. The J gene is TRBJ2-7, the V gene TRBV5-4, with D possibly matching TRBD1 (6 bases). Trimming removed 3 bases at V and 3 bases at J, with 10 bases between. The germline gives CDR1 SGHNT, CDR2 YYREEE (reference sequence). The CDR3 runs 13 residues.

This clone was observed a handful of times. The chain employs TRBV15 and TRBJ2-3; 11 positions agree with TRBD2. Trimming cost V 0 bases and J 0 bases; bases outside gene matches: 8. This CDR3 has 19 residues. Germline V gene data show CDR1 as LNHNV and CDR2 as YYDKDF (reference sequence). DNA of the CDR3: TGTGCCACCAGCAGAGATCCGTCCACTAGCGGGGGCAGCACAGATACGCAGTATTTT. Amino acid sequence: CATSRDPSTSGGSTDTQYF.

The chain links TRBV9 to TRBJ1-2, with D perhaps matching TRBD1 (6 bases). V lost 0 bases to trimming and J lost 4 bases, with 13 bases between them. CDR1 SGDLS and CDR2 YYNGEE come from the germline V gene. There are 15 residues in the CDR3. The CDR3 nucleotides read TGTGCCAGCAGCGTAGTGGAGGGGGGAAGCTATGGCTACACCTTC. This translates into CASSVVEGGSYGYTF. Complete variable domain (other parts from reference TRBV9 and TRBJ1-2): DSGVTQTPKHLITATGQRVTLRCSPRSGDLSVYWYQQSLDQGLQFLIQYYNGEERAKGNILERFSAQQFPDLHSELNLSSLELGDSALYFCASSVVEGGSYGYTFGSGTRLTVV.

In this sample, this clone turned up a few times. This chain joins TRBV7-2 and TRBJ2-7, with 8 bases that match TRBD1. Looked up from germline, CDR1 is SGHTA and CDR2 is FQGNSA. V lost 4 bases to trimming and J lost 4 bases; unmatched junction nucleotides: 9. The CDR3 length is 15 residues. CDR3 residues: CASSYTGTGRYEQYF. CDR3 nucleotides: TGTGCCAGCAGCTACACCGGGACAGGAAGGTACGAGCAGTACTTC.

This sequence joins TRBV29-1 and TRBJ1-1; no reliable D call. The germline V gene has CDR1 SQVTM and CDR2 ANQGSEA. V was pared by 3 bases and J by 5 bases, with 7 bases between. The CDR3 spans 11 residues. The CDR3 is CSVDTGTEAFF. The CDR3 nucleotides read TGCAGCGTTGATACGGGGACTGAAGCTTTCTTT. Together with reference TRBV29-1 and TRBJ1-1, the CDR3 gives the full variable domain: SAVISQKPSRDICQRGTSLTIQCQVDSQVTMMFWYRQQPGQSLTLIATANQGSEATYESGFVIDKFPISRPNLTFSTLTVSNMSPEDSSIYLCSVDTGTEAFFGQGTRLTVV.

This sequence joins TRBV19 and TRBJ2-1; D not certain. The CDR3 sequence is 12 residues long. Trimming shortened V by 6 bases and J by 4 bases, and 7 bases separated the two germline ends. Germline CDR1 reads LNHDA; CDR2 reads SQIVND (reference sequence). CDR3: CASSPRYNEQFF. CDR3 in DNA: TGTGCCAGTAGCCCTCGTTACAATGAGCAGTTCTTC.

V and J are TRBV7-3 and TRBJ2-3; D call uncertain. Germline V CDR1 and CDR2: SGHTA, FQGTGA. This CDR3 contains 14 residues. Between the trimmed V and J ends, which lost 2 bases and 4 bases, there was a span of 10 bases. CDR3 protein: CASSLVTRADTQYF. CDR3 coding DNA: TGTGCCAGCAGCTTAGTGACCCGAGCAGATACGCAGTATTTT.

This clone appeared a few times. V usage is TRBV10-3 and J usage is TRBJ2-5, with 9 positions matching TRBD2. The V gene end was trimmed by 2 bases and the J gene end by 2 bases; junction bases not matched to a gene: 6. This CDR3 spans 16 amino acids. Germline V gene data show CDR1 as ENHRY and CDR2 as SYGVKD. The CDR3 loop is CAISEPGLAEQETQYF. CDR3 DNA sequence: TGTGCCATCAGTGAGCCGGGACTAGCTGAGCAAGAGACCCAGTACTTC.

This sequence joins TRBV10-3 and TRBJ1-5; D is possibly TRBD1 (5 bases). The V end lost 1 base, the J end lost 7 bases, and 14 bases lay between the germline ends. CDR1 and CDR2 from the germline V gene are ENHRY and SYGVKD. The CDR3 sequence is 15 residues long. The CDR3 spells CAISELEGSGQPQHF. The CDR3 region has the DNA TGTGCCATCAGTGAGTTAGAGGGGTCAGGACAGCCCCAGCATTTT.

This chain connects TRBV5-1 to TRBJ2-3; TRBD2 matches 10 bases. The CDR3 has 15 amino acids. With V trimmed by 3 bases and J by 1 base, 2 bases remained unmatched. Germline-derived CDR1 and CDR2 are SGHRS and YFSETQ. The CDR3 protein is CASSWGTSGTDTQYF. DNA for the CDR3: TGCGCCAGCAGCTGGGGGACTAGCGGCACAGATACGCAGTATTTT.

This clone was found a few times. The rearrangement uses TRBV11-2 and TRBJ2-7; no firm D call. The V gene lost 1 base and the J gene lost 0 bases, with 13 bases spanning the gap. Germline V CDR1 and CDR2: SGHAT, FQNNGV. This CDR3 is built from 16 residues. This CDR3 reads CASSLGLAVNSYEQYF. The CDR3 DNA reads TGTGCCAGCAGCTTAGGACTGGCAGTAAACTCCTACGAGCAGTACTTC.